A single sample is the source of the 29 T cell receptor beta chains below, sequenced in a study of blood T cell repertoires in COVID-19 (dated by TCRdb to the early 2020s). Library preparation employed the immunoSEQ multiplex PCR assay. TCRdb limited this immuneACCESS table to in-frame rearrangements with V and J called. A share of clones is missing; checked studies link under half to unresolved V genes, and the rest is unexplained. The sample includes 330,000 or so clones, with 88% observed a single time. 1% of the sample goes to the ten largest clones. The sample comprised PBMCs or T cells enriched from blood (not recorded which). All receptors come from a woman under 40 who had been exposed to COVID-19.

The V and J genes are TRBV3-1 (or the pseudogene TRBV3-2) and TRBJ2-1; D is unclear. Germline V gene lookup returns CDR1 LGHDT and CDR2 YNNKEL (reference sequence). Trimming removed 0 bases at V and 9 bases at J, with 12 bases between. The CDR3 has 14 residues. Here the CDR3 DNA reads TGTGCCAGCAGCCAAGATGTCGTGAGAGGTGAGCAGTTCTTC. Its translation is CASSQDVVRGEQFF.

The J gene is TRBJ1-3, the V gene TRBV28; D may be TRBD1 (5 bases). V lost 7 bases and J 7 bases, leaving 14 bases between the germline ends. The length of the CDR3 is 13 residues. Germline CDR1 reads MDHEN; CDR2 reads SYDVKM. The CDR3 region has the DNA TGTGCCAGCATGGGGCAGCCCGGGAACACCATATATTTT. This codes for CASMGQPGNTIYF.

This chain uses TRBV10-3 with TRBJ2-7, with 7 bases aligning to TRBD2. CDR3 length: 15 amino acids. The ends lost 0 bases at V and 3 bases at J; junction bases unmatched: 5. Germline CDR1 ENHRY, CDR2 SYGVKD. The CDR3 here is CAISESTAGVYEQYF. CDR3 DNA: TGTGCCATCAGTGAGTCGACCGCGGGAGTCTACGAGCAGTACTTC.

CDR3 DNA sequence: TGTGCCACCCAGCAGGGTCCTAATGAAAAACTGTTTTTT. Its protein product is CATQQGPNEKLFF. The chain uses TRBV15 and TRBJ1-4; D is possibly TRBD1 (5 bases). The CDR3 covers 13 residues. CDR1 LNHNV and CDR2 YYDKDF come from the germline V gene (reference sequence). The germline V and J ends were trimmed by 8 bases and 3 bases, with 10 bases remaining between them.

V usage is TRBV9 and J usage is TRBJ2-3; 10 bases map to TRBD1. CDR1 and CDR2 from the germline V gene are SGDLS and YYNGEE. The CDR3 loop spans 15 amino acids. The trim removed 4 bases at V and 4 bases at J, leaving 6 bases unmatched. CDR3 coding DNA: TGTGCCAGCAGCCGGACAGGGGGAATGGCAGATACGCAGTATTTT. Its protein is CASSRTGGMADTQYF.

J is TRBJ1-4 and V is TRBV5-4; 8 bases align to TRBD1. Trimming at V came to 4 bases and at J to 8 bases, leaving 7 bases not matched to a gene. Germline V gene data show CDR1 as SGHNT and CDR2 as YYREEE (reference sequence). The length of the CDR3 is 14 residues. This CDR3 is CASSPDRGGEKLFF. CDR3 coding DNA: TGTGCCAGCAGCCCCGACAGGGGCGGGGAAAAACTGTTTTTT. The full variable domain, with the rest looked up from reference TRBV5-4 and TRBJ1-4, is ETGVTQSPTHLIKTRGQQVTLRCSSQSGHNTVSWYQQALGQGPQFIFQYYREEENGRGNFPPRFSGLQFPNYSSELNVNALELDDSALYLCASSPDRGGEKLFFGSGTQLSVL.

This clone was observed a handful of times. The rearrangement joins TRBV7-3 to TRBJ1-6, with 7 bases identical to TRBD1. Germline V gene sequence: CDR1 SGHTA, CDR2 FQGTGA. J was trimmed by 7 bases and V by 5 bases; bases with no gene match: 5. CDR3 size: 14 residues. The CDR3 DNA reads TGTGCCAGCAGCCTCGGGACAGCAAATTCACCCCTCCACTTT. Amino acids: CASSLGTANSPLHF.

The chain employs TRBV11-2 and TRBJ2-1, with 10 positions matching TRBD2. This CDR3 spans 14 amino acids. Trimming took 4 bases from V and 10 from J; bases not matched to a gene: 7. CDR1 and CDR2 from the germline V gene are SGHAT and FQNNGV. CDR3 sequence (DNA): TGTGCCAGCAGCTCTTCACTAGCGGGGCCCGAGCAGTTCTTC. Translated: CASSSSLAGPEQFF.

The gene calls are TRBV3-1 (or the pseudogene TRBV3-2) and TRBJ1-1; D gene uncertain. CDR1 and CDR2 (germline): LGHDT, YNNKEL (reference sequence). Trimming pared 0 bases from V and 5 bases from J, leaving 7 bases between. The CDR3 has 13 residues. The CDR3 here is CASSQERGTEAFF. In DNA form, the CDR3 reads TGTGCCAGCAGCCAAGAGAGAGGAACTGAAGCTTTCTTT.

The genes are TRBV7-9 and TRBJ1-3, with a tentative D call TRBD1 (5 bases). Germline V gene data show CDR1 as SEHNR and CDR2 as FQNEAQ (reference sequence). This CDR3 has 14 residues. V was shortened by 5 bases and J by 2 bases, with 10 bases between the two germline ends. CDR3 region: CASSIMTAGNTIYF. CDR3 coding DNA: TGTGCCAGCAGCATCATGACAGCTGGAAACACCATATATTTT.

The V gene is TRBV5-1, the J gene TRBJ1-1; 7 bases align to TRBD1. The V gene end was trimmed by 2 bases and the J gene end by 4 bases; junction bases not matched to a gene: 8. The germline gives CDR1 SGHRS, CDR2 YFSETQ. The CDR3 length is 15 residues. Written as DNA, the CDR3 is TGCGCCAGCAGCTTAGAAGGGGGCGCGGGCACTGAAGCTTTCTTT. This codes for CASSLEGGAGTEAFF.

This clone was counted a single time. The chain combines TRBV18 with TRBJ1-6; D is unclear. Germline-derived CDR1 and CDR2 are KGHSH and LQKENI. This CDR3 has 14 residues. Trimming shortened V by 3 bases and J by 6 bases, and 9 bases separated the two germline ends. The CDR3 spells CASSPEEGNSPLHF. CDR3 coding DNA: TGTGCCAGCTCACCTGAGGAGGGTAATTCACCCCTCCACTTT.

DNA for the CDR3: TGCGCCAGCAGTGAGTCGTCGGGGAGAAAGAACCCCTACGAGCAGTACTTC. This encodes CASSESSGRKNPYEQYF. V and J are TRBV10-2 and TRBJ2-7, with a tentative D call TRBD2 (5 bases). Germline V gene lookup returns CDR1 WSHSY and CDR2 SAAADI. This CDR3 region has 17 residues. V was trimmed by 0 bases and J by 2 bases, leaving 17 bases between them.

The chain employs TRBV30 and TRBJ2-3, with D possibly being TRBD2 (6 bases). The CDR3 totals 13 residues. The germline V gene encodes CDR1 GTSNPN and CDR2 SVGIG (reference sequence). CDR3 loop: CAWWRESTDTQYF. The CDR3 DNA follows: TGTGCGTGGTGGCGGGAAAGCACAGATACGCAGTATTTT.

The chain combines TRBV9 with TRBJ1-3; the match to TRBD1 covers 8 bases. Germline CDR1 and CDR2: SGDLS and YYNGEE. V was clipped by 3 bases and J by 0 bases; unmatched bases: 8. The CDR3 has 17 amino acids. CDR3 in amino acids: CASSGGQEFLSGNTIYF. Here the CDR3 DNA reads TGTGCCAGCAGCGGGGGACAGGAATTCCTCTCTGGAAACACCATATATTTT. Combining the CDR3 with reference TRBV9 and TRBJ1-3 gives the whole variable domain DSGVTQTPKHLITATGQRVTLRCSPRSGDLSVYWYQQSLDQGLQFLIQYYNGEERAKGNILERFSAQQFPDLHSELNLSSLELGDSALYFCASSGGQEFLSGNTIYFGEGSWLTVV.

The sample holds a few counts of this clone. The genes are TRBV7-9 and TRBJ2-1; 7 positions agree with TRBD1. This CDR3 is built from 13 residues. Germline V CDR1 and CDR2: SEHNR, FQNEAQ (reference sequence). After removal of 2 bases from V and 10 bases from J, the junction contained 5 bases not matched to a gene. The CDR3 coding sequence is TGTGCCAGCAGCTTAACAGGGGCAGGGGAGCAGTTCTTC. Amino acid sequence: CASSLTGAGEQFF. Full variable domain (rest looked up from reference TRBV7-9 and TRBJ2-1): DTGVSQNPRHKITKRGQNVTFRCDPISEHNRLYWYRQTLGQGPEFLTYFQNEAQLEKSRLLSDRFSAERPKGSFSTLEIQRTEQGDSAMYLCASSLTGAGEQFFGPGTRLTVL.

This clone was seen a single time. The chain has TRBV10-3 and TRBJ1-2, with 7 bases aligning to TRBD1. Germline V gene lookup returns CDR1 ENHRY and CDR2 SYGVKD. This CDR3 contains 13 residues. The V gene end was trimmed by 10 bases and the J gene end by 1 base; junction bases not matched to a gene: 6. In DNA form, the CDR3 reads TGTGCCACGGAACAGGGGATTAACTATGGCTACACCTTC. This encodes CATEQGINYGYTF.

This clone was detected only a few times. The chain has TRBV18 and TRBJ1-3; unclear D gene. Germline V gene data show CDR1 as KGHSH and CDR2 as LQKENI. The CDR3 has 15 residues. Between the trimmed V and J ends, which lost 6 bases and 0 bases, there was a span of 12 bases. The DNA for the CDR3 is TGTGCCAGCTCCCACGACACTAGCTCTGGAAACACCATATATTTT. Encoded protein: CASSHDTSSGNTIYF.

The rearrangement uses TRBV12-5 and TRBJ1-1; tentatively, D is TRBD1 (6 bases). Deletions cut 3 bases from V and 1 base from J, with 15 bases between. CDR1 LGHNT and CDR2 FRNRAP come from the germline V gene. This CDR3 has 16 amino acids. As DNA, the CDR3 is TGTGCTAGTGGTTTAGATACACTCAGGGGGAACACTGAAGCTTTCTTT. It yields the protein CASGLDTLRGNTEAFF.

The chain carries TRBV10-3 and TRBJ2-3; tentative D call: TRBD2 (6 bases). The CDR3 has 11 residues. Trimming took 2 bases from V and 15 from J, leaving 12 bases between them. From germline, CDR1 is ENHRY and CDR2 SYGVKD. The CDR3 DNA is TGTGCCATCAGTGAGGGGACTGATACCTATTTT. Encoded protein: CAISEGTDTYF.

The rearrangement uses TRBV5-1 and TRBJ1-2, with D unresolved. Trimming stripped 0 bases from V and 7 bases from J, with 10 bases between. Germline CDR1 and CDR2: SGHRS and YFSETQ. This CDR3 comprises 13 residues. CDR3 nucleotide sequence: TGCGCCAGCAGCTTGGGAGGCCGTGGTGGCTACACCTTC. Translating gives CASSLGGRGGYTF.

J is TRBJ2-7 and V is TRBV19; a weak D match, TRBD1 (6 bases). CDR1 and CDR2 (germline): LNHDA, SQIVND (reference sequence). Trimming took off 7 bases at V and 2 bases at J, with 18 bases between the two ends. The CDR3 loop spans 15 amino acids. The CDR3, as DNA: TGTGCCAGTACCAAAGGGGTGGACAGAACCTACGAGCAGTACTTC. Its protein product is CASTKGVDRTYEQYF.

The chain recombines TRBV9 with TRBJ2-5; 8 nucleotides agree with TRBD2. V was pared by 0 bases and J by 2 bases, with 3 bases of the junction left unmatched. The CDR3 totals 15 residues. Germline CDR1 SGDLS, CDR2 YYNGEE. CDR3 coding DNA: TGTGCCAGCAGCGTAGTAGCGGGAAGGCAAGAGACCCAGTACTTC. It codes for CASSVVAGRQETQYF.

This clone has only one observation. The V call is TRBV5-5, the J call TRBJ2-7; D may be TRBD1 (5 bases). CDR3 length: 13 residues. Germline CDR1 reads SGHKS; CDR2 reads YYEKEE (reference sequence). V shed 1 base and J shed 0 bases, with 5 bases lying between them. Here the CDR3 DNA reads TGTGCCAGCAGCTTGCAGGGCTCCTACGAGCAGTACTTC. Protein product: CASSLQGSYEQYF.

The chain carries TRBV2 and TRBJ2-2; 15 bases are shared with TRBD2. Germline trimming cut 5 bases from V and 4 bases from J; bases unmatched to any gene: 5. Looked up from germline, CDR1 is SNHLY and CDR2 is FYNNEI. The CDR3 has 17 amino acids. CDR3 in amino acids: CASSRGLAGGSTGELFF. The CDR3 bases are TGTGCCAGCAGTCGTGGACTAGCGGGAGGGTCCACCGGGGAGCTGTTTTTT.

The V and J genes are TRBV6-1 and TRBJ2-7, with D unresolved. Per germline, CDR1 MNHNS and CDR2 SASEGT. With 0 bases removed from V and 0 bases from J, the gap between germline ends came to 9 bases. CDR3 size: 15 residues. CDR3 amino acids: CASSEAGDSSYEQYF. The CDR3 DNA reads TGTGCCAGCAGTGAAGCAGGTGACTCCTCCTACGAGCAGTACTTC.

This CDR3 reads CASSLAGDRAYSGNTIYF. In DNA, the CDR3 is TGCGCCAGCAGCTTGGCCGGGGACAGGGCCTACTCTGGAAACACCATATATTTT. This chain uses TRBV5-1 with TRBJ1-3; 9 positions match TRBD1. Germline loops: CDR1 SGHRS, CDR2 YFSETQ. The junction had 7 bases not matched to a gene; V was cut back by 0 bases and J by 0 bases. CDR3 size: 18 residues.

The V gene is TRBV9, the J gene TRBJ2-2; 9 positions agree with TRBD2. CDR3 size: 18 residues. CDR1 and CDR2 (germline): SGDLS, YYNGEE. V trimming: 6 bases; J trimming: 0 bases; junction bases outside the gene matches: 12. This chain's CDR3 is CASTQGLAGLANTGELFF. CDR3 nucleotide sequence: TGTGCCAGCACGCAGGGTCTAGCGGGACTCGCGAACACCGGGGAGCTGTTTTTT.

The gene calls are TRBV27 and TRBJ2-1, with D maybe TRBD2 (6 bases). V lost 3 bases and J 4 bases, leaving 25 bases between the germline ends. This CDR3 is 19 amino acids long. Per the germline V gene, CDR1 is MNHEY and CDR2 is SMNVEV (reference sequence). The CDR3 nucleotides read TGTGCCAGCAGTTTCCCATCGCCCACCGGACTACCCACTTACAATGAGCAGTTCTTC. Amino acid sequence: CASSFPSPTGLPTYNEQFF.